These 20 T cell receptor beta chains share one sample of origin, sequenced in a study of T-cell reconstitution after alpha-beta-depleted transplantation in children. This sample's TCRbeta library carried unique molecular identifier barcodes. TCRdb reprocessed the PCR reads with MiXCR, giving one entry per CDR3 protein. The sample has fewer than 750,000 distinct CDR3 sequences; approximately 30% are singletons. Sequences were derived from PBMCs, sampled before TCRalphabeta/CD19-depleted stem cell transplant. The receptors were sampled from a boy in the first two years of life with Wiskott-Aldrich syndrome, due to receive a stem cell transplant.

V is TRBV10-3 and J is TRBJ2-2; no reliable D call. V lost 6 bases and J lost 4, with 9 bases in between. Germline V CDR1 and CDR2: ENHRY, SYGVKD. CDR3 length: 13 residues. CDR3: CAIRQVPTGELFF. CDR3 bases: TGTGCCATCAGGCAGGTGCCCACCGGGGAGCTGTTTTTT.

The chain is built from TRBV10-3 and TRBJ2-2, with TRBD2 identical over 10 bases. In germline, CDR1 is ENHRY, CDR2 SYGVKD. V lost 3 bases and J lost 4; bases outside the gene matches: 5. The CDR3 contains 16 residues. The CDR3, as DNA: TGTGCCATCAGTGAACAACTAGCGGGAAGCACCGGGGAGCTGTTTTTT. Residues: CAISEQLAGSTGELFF.

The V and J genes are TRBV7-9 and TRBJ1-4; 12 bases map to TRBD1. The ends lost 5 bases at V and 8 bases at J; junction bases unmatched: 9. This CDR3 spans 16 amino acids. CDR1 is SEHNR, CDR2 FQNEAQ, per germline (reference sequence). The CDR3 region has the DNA TGTGCCAGCAGCGCCGGGACAGGGGGCGTTTGGGAAAAACTGTTTTTT. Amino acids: CASSAGTGGVWEKLFF.

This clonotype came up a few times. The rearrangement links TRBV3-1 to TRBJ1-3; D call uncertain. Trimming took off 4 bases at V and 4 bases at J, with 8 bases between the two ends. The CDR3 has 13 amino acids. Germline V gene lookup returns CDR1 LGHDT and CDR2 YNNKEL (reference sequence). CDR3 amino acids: CASSPSLGNTIYF. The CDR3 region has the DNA TGTGCCAGCAGCCCTTCACTGGGAAACACCATATATTTT.

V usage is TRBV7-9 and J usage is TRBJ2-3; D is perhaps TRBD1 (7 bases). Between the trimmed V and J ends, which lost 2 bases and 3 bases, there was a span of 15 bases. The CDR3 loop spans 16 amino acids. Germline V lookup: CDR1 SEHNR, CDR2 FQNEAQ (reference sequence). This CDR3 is CASSLIPTGRTDTQYF. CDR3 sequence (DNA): TGTGCCAGCAGCTTAATCCCGACAGGGAGGACAGATACGCAGTATTTT.

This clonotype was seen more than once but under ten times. Here the CDR3 DNA reads TGCGCCAGCAGCTTGGATTCCGGCAGGGGCCCCACCGGGGAGCTGTTTTTT. This codes for CASSLDSGRGPTGELFF. The chain combines TRBV5-1 with TRBJ2-2, with D possibly matching TRBD1 (6 bases). CDR3 length: 17 amino acids. The germline V and J ends were trimmed by 0 bases and 4 bases, with 16 bases remaining between them. The germline CDR1 and CDR2 sequences are SGHRS and YFSETQ.

CDR3 protein: CASSLPGLEYNEQFF. The CDR3 DNA follows: TGCGCCAGCAGCTTGCCCGGACTAGAATACAATGAGCAGTTCTTC. This chain uses TRBV5-1 with TRBJ2-1, with 7 bases that match TRBD2. CDR3 length equals 15 residues. CDR1 is SGHRS and CDR2 is YFSETQ in the germline V gene. With 1 base clipped from V and 4 bases from J, the junction kept 5 bases outside the gene matches.

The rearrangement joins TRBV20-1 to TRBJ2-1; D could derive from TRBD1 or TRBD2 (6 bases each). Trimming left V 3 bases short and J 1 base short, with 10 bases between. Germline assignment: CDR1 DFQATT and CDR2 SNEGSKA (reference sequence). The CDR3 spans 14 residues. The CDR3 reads CSASGGLSYNEQFF. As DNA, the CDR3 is TGCAGTGCTAGTGGGGGGCTATCCTACAATGAGCAGTTCTTC.

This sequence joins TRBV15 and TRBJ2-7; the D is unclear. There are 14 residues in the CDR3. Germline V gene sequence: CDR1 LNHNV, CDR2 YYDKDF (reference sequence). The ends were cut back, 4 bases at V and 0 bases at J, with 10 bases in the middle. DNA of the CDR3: TGTGCCACCAGCATGGGAAGGGACTCCTACGAGCAGTACTTC. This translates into CATSMGRDSYEQYF. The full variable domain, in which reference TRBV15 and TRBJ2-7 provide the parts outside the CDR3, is DAMVIQNPRYQVTQFGKPVTLSCSQTLNHNVMYWYQQKSSQAPKLLFHYYDKDFNNEADTPDNFQSRRPNTSFCFLDIRSPGLGDTAMYLCATSMGRDSYEQYFGPGTRLTVT.

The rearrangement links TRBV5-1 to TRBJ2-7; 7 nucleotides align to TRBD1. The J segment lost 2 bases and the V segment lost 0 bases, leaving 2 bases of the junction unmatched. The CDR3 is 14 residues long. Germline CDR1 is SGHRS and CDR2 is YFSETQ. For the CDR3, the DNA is TGCGCCAGCAGCTTGGGGGACAGCACCTACGAGCAGTACTTC. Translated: CASSLGDSTYEQYF. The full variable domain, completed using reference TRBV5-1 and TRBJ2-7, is KAGVTQTPRYLIKTRGQQVTLSCSPISGHRSVSWYQQTPGQGLQFLFEYFSETQRNKGNFPGRFSGRQFSNSRSEMNVSTLELGDSALYLCASSLGDSTYEQYFGPGTRLTVT.

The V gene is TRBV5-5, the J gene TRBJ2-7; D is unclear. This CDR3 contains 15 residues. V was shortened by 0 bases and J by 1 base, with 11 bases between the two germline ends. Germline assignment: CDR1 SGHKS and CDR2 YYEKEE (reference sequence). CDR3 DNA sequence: TGTGCCAGCAGCTTGGCCTTCCTTTCTTCCTACGAGCAGTACTTC. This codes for CASSLAFLSSYEQYF.

The CDR3 sequence: CASSAGTGVQQYF. The DNA of the CDR3 is TGCGCCAGCAGCGCCGGGACAGGGGTGCAGCAGTACTTC. V and J are TRBV5-1 and TRBJ2-7, with TRBD1 matching 10 bases. The V gene end was trimmed by 4 bases and the J gene end by 8 bases; junction bases not matched to a gene: 6. The CDR3 is made up of 13 amino acids. CDR1 SGHRS and CDR2 YFSETQ come from the germline V gene.

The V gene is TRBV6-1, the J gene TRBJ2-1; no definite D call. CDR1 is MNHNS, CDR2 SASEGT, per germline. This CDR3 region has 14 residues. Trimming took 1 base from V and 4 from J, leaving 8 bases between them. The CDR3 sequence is CASSEESPYNEQFF. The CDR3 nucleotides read TGTGCCAGCAGTGAAGAGTCACCGTACAATGAGCAGTTCTTC.

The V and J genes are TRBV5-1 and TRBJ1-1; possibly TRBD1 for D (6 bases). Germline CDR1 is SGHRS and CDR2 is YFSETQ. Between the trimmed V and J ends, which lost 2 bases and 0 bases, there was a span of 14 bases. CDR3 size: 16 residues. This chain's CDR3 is CASSFQGPNMNTEAFF. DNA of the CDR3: TGCGCCAGCAGCTTTCAGGGGCCTAACATGAACACTGAAGCTTTCTTT.

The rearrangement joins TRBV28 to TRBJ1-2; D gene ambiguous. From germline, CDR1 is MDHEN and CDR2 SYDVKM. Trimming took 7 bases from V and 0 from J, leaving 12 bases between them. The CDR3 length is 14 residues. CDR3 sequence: CASTPSGANYGYTF. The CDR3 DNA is TGTGCCAGCACCCCAAGTGGCGCTAACTATGGCTACACCTTC.

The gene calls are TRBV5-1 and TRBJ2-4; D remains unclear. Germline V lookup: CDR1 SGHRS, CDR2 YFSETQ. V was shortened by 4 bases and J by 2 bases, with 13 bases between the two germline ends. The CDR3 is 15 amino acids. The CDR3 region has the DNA TGCGCCAGCAGCCCATTAGCTGTCTCCAAAAACATTCAGTACTTC. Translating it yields CASSPLAVSKNIQYF.

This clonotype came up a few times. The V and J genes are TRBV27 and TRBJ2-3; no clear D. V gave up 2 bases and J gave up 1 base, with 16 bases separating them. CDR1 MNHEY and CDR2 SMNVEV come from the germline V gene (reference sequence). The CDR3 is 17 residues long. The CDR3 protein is CASSLRGPLTRTDTQYF. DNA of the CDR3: TGTGCCAGCAGTTTACGTGGTCCACTCACTCGCACAGATACGCAGTATTTT.

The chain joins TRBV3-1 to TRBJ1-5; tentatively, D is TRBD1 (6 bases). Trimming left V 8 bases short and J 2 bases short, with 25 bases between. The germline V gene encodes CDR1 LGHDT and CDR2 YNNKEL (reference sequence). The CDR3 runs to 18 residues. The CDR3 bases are TGTGCCAGCTGTCACCGACTTCCCAGGGGCGCGGGCAATCAGCCCCAGCATTTT. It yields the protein CASCHRLPRGAGNQPQHF.

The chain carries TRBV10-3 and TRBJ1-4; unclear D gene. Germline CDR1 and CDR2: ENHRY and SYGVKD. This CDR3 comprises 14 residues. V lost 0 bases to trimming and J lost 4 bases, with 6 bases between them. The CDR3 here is CAISESWGNEKLFF. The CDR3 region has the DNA TGTGCCATCAGTGAGTCGTGGGGTAATGAAAAACTGTTTTTT.

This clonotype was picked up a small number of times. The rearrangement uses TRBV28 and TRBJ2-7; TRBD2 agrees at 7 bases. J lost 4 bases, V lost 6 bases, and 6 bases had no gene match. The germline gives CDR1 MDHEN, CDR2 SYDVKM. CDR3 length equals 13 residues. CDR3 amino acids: CASSGRSPYEQYF. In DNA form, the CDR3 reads TGTGCCAGCAGCGGGAGGAGCCCATACGAGCAGTACTTC.